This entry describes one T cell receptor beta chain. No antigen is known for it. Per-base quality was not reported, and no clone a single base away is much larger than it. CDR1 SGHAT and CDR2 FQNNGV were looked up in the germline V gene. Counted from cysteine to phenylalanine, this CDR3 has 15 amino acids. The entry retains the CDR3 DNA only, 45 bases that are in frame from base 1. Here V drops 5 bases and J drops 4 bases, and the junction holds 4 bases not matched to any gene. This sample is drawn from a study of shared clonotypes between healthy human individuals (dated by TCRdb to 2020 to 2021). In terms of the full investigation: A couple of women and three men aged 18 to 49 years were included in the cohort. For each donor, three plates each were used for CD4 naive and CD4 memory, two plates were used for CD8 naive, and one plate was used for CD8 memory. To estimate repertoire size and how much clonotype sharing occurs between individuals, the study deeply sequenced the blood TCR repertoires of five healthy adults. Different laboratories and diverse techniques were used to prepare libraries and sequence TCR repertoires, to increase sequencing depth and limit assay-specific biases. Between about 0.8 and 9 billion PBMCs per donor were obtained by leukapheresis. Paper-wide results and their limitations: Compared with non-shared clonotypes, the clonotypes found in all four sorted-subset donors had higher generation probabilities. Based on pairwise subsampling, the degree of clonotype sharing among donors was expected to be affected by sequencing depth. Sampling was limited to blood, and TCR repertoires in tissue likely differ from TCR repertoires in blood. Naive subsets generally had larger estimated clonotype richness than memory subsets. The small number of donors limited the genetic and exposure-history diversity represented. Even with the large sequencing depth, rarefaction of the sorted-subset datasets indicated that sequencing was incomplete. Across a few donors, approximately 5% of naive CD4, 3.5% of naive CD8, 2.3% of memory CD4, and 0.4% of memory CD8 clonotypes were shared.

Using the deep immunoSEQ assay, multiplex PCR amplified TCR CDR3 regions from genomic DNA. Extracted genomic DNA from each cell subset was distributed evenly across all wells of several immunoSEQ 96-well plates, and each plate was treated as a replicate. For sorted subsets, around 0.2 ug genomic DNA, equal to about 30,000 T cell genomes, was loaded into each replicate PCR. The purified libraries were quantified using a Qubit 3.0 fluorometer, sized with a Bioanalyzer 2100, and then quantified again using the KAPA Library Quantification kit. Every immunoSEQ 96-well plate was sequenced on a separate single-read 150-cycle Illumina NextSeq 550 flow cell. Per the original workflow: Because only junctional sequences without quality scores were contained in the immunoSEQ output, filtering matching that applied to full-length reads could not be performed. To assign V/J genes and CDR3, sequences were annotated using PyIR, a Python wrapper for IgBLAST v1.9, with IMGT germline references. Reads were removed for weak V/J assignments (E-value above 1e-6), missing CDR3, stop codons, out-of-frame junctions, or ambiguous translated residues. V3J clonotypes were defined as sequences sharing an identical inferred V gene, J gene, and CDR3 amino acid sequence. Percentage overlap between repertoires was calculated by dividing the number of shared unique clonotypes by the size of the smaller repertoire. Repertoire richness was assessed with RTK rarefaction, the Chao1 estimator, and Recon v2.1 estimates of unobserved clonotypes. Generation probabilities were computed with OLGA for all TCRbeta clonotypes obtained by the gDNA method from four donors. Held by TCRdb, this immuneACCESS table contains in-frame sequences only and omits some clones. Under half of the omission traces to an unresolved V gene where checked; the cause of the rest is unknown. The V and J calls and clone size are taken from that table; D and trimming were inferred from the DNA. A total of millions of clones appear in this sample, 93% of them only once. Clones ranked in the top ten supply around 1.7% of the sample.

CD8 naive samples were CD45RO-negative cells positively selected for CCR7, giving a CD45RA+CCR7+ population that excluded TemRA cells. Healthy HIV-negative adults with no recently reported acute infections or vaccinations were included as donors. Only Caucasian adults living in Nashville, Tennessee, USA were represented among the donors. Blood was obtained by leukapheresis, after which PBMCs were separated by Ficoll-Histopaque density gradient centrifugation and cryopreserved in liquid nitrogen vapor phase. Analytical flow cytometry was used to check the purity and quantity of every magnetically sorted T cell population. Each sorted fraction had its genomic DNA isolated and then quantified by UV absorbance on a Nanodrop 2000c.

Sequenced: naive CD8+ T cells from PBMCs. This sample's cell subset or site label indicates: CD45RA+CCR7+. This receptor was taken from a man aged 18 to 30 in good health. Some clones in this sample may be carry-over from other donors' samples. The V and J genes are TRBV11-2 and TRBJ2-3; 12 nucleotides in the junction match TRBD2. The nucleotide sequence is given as TGTGCCAGCAGCCCGACTAGCGGGAGTGCAGATACGCAGTATTTT. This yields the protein CASSPTSGSADTQYF.